This note documents a single TCR beta chain sequence. The data were obtained in a study of control samples from healthy donors and cancer patients. The data were produced by immunoSEQ multiplex PCR, yet TCRdb's version contains in-frame clones alone and is incomplete. The sample consists of some 120,000 clones, less than 95% of them appearing once. Source material: blood. The sequence derives from a man aged 25 to 40 in good health.

CDR3 protein: CASSLEGGIWTEAFF. The CDR3 coding sequence is TGCGCCAGCAGCTTGGAGGGGGGAATTTGGACTGAAGCTTTCTTT. V is TRBV5-1 and J is TRBJ1-1, with D possibly being TRBD1 (6 bases). Looked up from germline, CDR1 is SGHRS and CDR2 is YFSETQ. The CDR3 is 15 amino acids. V gave up 0 bases and J gave up 5 bases, with 14 bases separating them.